One and the same sample provided the 8 T cell receptor beta chains below, sequenced in a study of patients and donors after allogeneic stem cell transplantation (TCRdb year 2020). The library relied on RT-PCR. The run used a NextSeq 550. TCRdb took the public reads, trimmed them with fastp at Q25, ran MiXCR for clone calling and kept in-frame beta chains. Under each unique CDR3 protein, matching rows form one entry showing the most common genes and DNA. For this sample there are roughly 940,000 distinct CDR3 sequences; roughly 18% appear just once. The ten biggest clones cover roughly 6.4% of the sample. Sequenced: blood, either unsorted or a sorted T cell fraction (not recorded which). The receptor set was obtained from a human donor who was either an allogeneic HSCT recipient or a stem cell or donor lymphocyte infusion donor (not recorded which). It is not recorded whose cells these are; they may come from a transplant donor.

This clonotype showed up just a few times. The CDR3 is CASSSSQGVHGELFF. The CDR3 DNA sequence: TGCGCCAGCAGCTCGTCACAGGGGGTACACGGGGAGCTGTTTTTT. The chain has TRBV5-1 and TRBJ2-2; 8 nucleotides line up with TRBD1. The CDR3 loop spans 15 amino acids. Germline CDR1 reads SGHRS; CDR2 reads YFSETQ. The ends lost 3 bases at V and 7 bases at J; junction bases unmatched: 8.

The V gene is TRBV30, the J gene TRBJ2-7, with D perhaps matching TRBD2 (6 bases). There are 12 residues in the CDR3. Trimming shortened V by 0 bases and J by 6 bases, and 9 bases separated the two germline ends. The V gene's germline CDR1 is GTSNPN and CDR2 SVGIG (reference sequence). DNA for the CDR3: TGTGCCTGGAGTGTACGGGGGATCGAGCAGTACTTC. Residues: CAWSVRGIEQYF.

V gene TRBV9 combines with J gene TRBJ2-1; 14 bases agree with TRBD2. CDR3 length equals 14 residues. The J segment lost 9 bases and the V segment lost 2 bases, leaving 1 base of the junction unmatched. The germline CDR1 and CDR2 sequences are SGDLS and YYNGEE. The DNA for the CDR3 is TGTGCCAGCAGCGTGGGGACTAGCGGGGGTGAGCAGTTCTTC. Encoded protein: CASSVGTSGGEQFF. Based on the CDR3 plus reference TRBV9 and TRBJ2-1, the full variable domain is DSGVTQTPKHLITATGQRVTLRCSPRSGDLSVYWYQQSLDQGLQFLIQYYNGEERAKGNILERFSAQQFPDLHSELNLSSLELGDSALYFCASSVGTSGGEQFFGPGTRLTVL.

The chain uses TRBV6-2 or TRBV6-3 and TRBJ1-6, with 9 bases aligning to TRBD1. CDR1 and CDR2 (germline): MNHEY, SVGEGT. After removal of 5 bases from V and 8 bases from J, the junction contained 10 bases not matched to a gene. The CDR3 consists of 16 residues. In DNA, the CDR3 is TGTGCCAGCAGTCGCTACGGGACAGGGATCGATTCACCCCTCCACTTT. Its translation is CASSRYGTGIDSPLHF.

The V and J genes are TRBV5-4 and TRBJ2-7; 9 nucleotides match TRBD2. The CDR3 has 15 residues. V gave up 5 bases and J gave up 3 bases; unmatched junction bases: 9. The germline gives CDR1 SGHNT, CDR2 YYREEE (reference sequence). Written as DNA, the CDR3 is TGTGCCAGCAGAGCGGGAGGAATGTCGGACTACGAGCAGTACTTC. It yields the protein CASRAGGMSDYEQYF.

This clonotype was counted only a few times. J is TRBJ1-1 and V is TRBV24-1; a weak D match, TRBD1 (5 bases). V shed 6 bases and J shed 5 bases, with 12 bases lying between them. The CDR3 runs to 13 residues. From germline, CDR1 is KGHDR and CDR2 SFDVKD. As DNA, the CDR3 is TGTGCCACCAGTACACAGGTTGGAACTGAAGCTTTCTTT. Translated: CATSTQVGTEAFF.

The chain uses TRBV27 and TRBJ2-1, with D tentatively TRBD2 (6 bases). The CDR3 totals 15 residues. Trimming took 2 bases from V and 3 from J, leaving 11 bases between them. CDR1 and CDR2 (germline): MNHEY, SMNVEV (reference sequence). The CDR3 coding sequence is TGTGCCAGCAGTTTACTCGGCGGGAACTACAATGAGCAGTTCTTC. The encoded protein is CASSLLGGNYNEQFF.

The genes are TRBV28 and TRBJ2-1; D tentatively reads TRBD1 or TRBD2 (5 bases each). The CDR3 runs to 21 residues. Germline V lookup: CDR1 MDHEN, CDR2 SYDVKM. V was pared by 5 bases and J by 0 bases, with 29 bases between. DNA of the CDR3: TGTGCCAGCAGTACGAGGGCCGGGACGGAGAGACCCCAGAGCTCCTACAATGAGCAGTTCTTC. Protein: CASSTRAGTERPQSSYNEQFF.